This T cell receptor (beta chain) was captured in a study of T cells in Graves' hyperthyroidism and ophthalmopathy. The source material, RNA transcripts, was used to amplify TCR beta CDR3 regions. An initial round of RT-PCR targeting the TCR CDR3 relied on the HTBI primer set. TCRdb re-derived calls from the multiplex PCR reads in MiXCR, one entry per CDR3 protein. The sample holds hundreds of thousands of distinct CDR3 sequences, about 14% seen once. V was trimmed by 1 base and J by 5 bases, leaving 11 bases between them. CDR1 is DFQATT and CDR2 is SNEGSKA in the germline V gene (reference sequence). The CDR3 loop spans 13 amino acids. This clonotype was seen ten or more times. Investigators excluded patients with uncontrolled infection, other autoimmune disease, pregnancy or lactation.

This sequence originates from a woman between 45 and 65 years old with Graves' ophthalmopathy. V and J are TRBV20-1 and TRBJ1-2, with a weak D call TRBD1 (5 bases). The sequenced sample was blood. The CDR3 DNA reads TGCAGTGCTAGAGGGGCAGGGCTTTATGGCTACACCTTC. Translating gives CSARGAGLYGYTF.